This T cell receptor beta chain stems from a study of cytomegalovirus exposure and HLA in healthy donors. Study-level information: Earlier results showed roughly 120 million unique TCR beta sequences derived from about 179 million T cells.

CDR3 size: 14 residues. The V gene end was trimmed by 5 bases and the J gene end by 4 bases; junction bases not matched to a gene: 5. Germline CDR1 is GTSNPN and CDR2 is SVGIG (reference sequence). 60 Vbeta and 13 Jbeta primers were used in PCR. This table comes from immunoSEQ multiplex PCR, and its TCRdb copy is limited to in-frame clones, with some not included. Of approximately 150,000 clones in the sample, about three quarters are singletons; the top ten hold around 1.7%. The chain couples TRBV30 to TRBJ1-3, with 10 bases identical to TRBD1. Sequences were obtained from PBMCs. The receptor was derived from a woman aged 25 to 39 in good health and CMV-seronegative. The CDR3 nucleotides read TGTGCCTGGGATGGGGACAGGGGAGGAAACACCATATATTTT. As protein: CAWDGDRGGNTIYF.